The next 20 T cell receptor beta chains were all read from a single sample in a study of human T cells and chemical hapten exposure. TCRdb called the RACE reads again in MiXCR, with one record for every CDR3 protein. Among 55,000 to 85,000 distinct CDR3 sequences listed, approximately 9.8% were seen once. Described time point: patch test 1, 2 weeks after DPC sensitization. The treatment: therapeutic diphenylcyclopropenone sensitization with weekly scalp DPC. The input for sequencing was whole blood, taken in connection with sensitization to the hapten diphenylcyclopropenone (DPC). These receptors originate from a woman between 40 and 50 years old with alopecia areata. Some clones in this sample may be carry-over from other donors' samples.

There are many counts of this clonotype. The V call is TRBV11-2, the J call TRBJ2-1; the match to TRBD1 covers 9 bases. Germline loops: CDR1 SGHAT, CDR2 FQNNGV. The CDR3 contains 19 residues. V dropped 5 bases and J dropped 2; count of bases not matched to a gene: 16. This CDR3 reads CASSHTGGIWRNTYNEQFF. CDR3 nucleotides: TGTGCCAGCAGCCATACAGGGGGCATTTGGCGAAACACCTACAATGAGCAGTTCTTC. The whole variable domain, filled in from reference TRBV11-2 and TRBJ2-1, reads EAGVAQSPRYKIIEKRQSVAFWCNPISGHATLYWYQQILGQGPKLLIQFQNNGVVDDSQLPKDRFSAERLKGVDSTLKIQPAKLEDSAVYLCASSHTGGIWRNTYNEQFFGPGTRLTVL.

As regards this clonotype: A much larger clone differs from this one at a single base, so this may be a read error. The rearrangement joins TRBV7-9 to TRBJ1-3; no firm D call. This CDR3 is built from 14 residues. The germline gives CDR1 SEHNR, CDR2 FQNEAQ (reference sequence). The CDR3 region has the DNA TGTGCCAGCAGCTTAGACAGCTCTGAAAACACCATATATTTT. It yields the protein CASSLDSSENTIYF. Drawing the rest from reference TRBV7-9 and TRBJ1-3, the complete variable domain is DTGVSQNPRHKITKRGQNVTFRCDPISEHNRLYWYRQTLGQGPEFLTYFQNEAQLEKSRLLSDRFSAERPKGSFSTLEIQRTEQGDSAMYLCASSLDSSENTIYFGEGSWLTVV.

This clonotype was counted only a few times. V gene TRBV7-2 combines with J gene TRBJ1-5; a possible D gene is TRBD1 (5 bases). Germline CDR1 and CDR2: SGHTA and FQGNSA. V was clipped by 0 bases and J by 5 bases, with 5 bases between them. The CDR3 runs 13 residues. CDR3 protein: CASSLAGHQPQHF. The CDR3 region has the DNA TGTGCCAGCAGCTTAGCGGGACATCAGCCCCAGCATTTT.

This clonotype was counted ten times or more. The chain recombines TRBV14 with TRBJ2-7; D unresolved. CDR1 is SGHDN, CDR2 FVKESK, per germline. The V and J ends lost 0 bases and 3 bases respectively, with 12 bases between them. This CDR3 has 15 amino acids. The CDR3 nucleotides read TGTGCCAGCAGCCAAGATCTTCGGACGGACTACGAGCAGTACTTC. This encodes CASSQDLRTDYEQYF.

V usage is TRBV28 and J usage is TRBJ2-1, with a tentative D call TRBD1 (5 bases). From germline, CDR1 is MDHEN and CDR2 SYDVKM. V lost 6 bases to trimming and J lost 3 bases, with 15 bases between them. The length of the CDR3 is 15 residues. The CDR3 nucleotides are TGTGCCAGCAGACAAGACAGAGCATACTACAATGAGCAGTTCTTC. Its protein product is CASRQDRAYYNEQFF. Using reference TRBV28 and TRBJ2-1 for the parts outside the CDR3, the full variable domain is DVKVTQSSRYLVKRTGEKVFLECVQDMDHENMFWYRQDPGLGLRLIYFSYDVKMKEKGDIPEGYSVSREKKERFSLILESASTNQTSMYLCASRQDRAYYNEQFFGPGTRLTVL.

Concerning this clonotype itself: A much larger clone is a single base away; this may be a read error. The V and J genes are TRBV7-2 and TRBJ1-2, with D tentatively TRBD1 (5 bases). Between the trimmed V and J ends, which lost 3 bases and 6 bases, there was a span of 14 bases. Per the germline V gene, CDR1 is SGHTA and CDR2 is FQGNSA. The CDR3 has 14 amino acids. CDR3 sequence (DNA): TGTGCCAGCAGCTTGGGCGGGGCTATACATGGCTACACCTTC. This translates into CASSLGGAIHGYTF.

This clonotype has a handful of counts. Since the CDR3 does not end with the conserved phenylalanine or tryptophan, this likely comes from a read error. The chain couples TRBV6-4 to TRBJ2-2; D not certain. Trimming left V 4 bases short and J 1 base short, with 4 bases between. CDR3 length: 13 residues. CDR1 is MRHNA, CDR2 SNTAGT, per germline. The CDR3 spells CASSVGNTGELFS. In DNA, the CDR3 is TGTGCCAGCAGTGTCGGGAACACCGGGGAGCTGTTTTCT.

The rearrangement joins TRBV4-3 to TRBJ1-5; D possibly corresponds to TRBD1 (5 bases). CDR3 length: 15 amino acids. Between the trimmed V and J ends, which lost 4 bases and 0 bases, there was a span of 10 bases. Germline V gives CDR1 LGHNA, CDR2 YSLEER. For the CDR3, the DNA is TGCGCCAGCAGCCGGGGCAGGGATAGCAATCAGCCCCAGCATTTT. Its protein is CASSRGRDSNQPQHF.

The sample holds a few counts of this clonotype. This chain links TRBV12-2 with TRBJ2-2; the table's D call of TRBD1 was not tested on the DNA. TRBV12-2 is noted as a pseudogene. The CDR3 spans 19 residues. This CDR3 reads CASRFPGQDVPVRTGELFF. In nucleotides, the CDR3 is TGTGCAAGTCGCTTCCCCGGACAGGACGTCCCGGTGCGTACCGGGGAGCTGTTTTTT.

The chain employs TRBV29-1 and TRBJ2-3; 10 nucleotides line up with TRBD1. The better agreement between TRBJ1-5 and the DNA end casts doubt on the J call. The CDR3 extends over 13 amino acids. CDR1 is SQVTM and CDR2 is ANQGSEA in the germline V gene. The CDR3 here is CSARQGARNTQHF. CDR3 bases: TGCAGCGCCCGACAGGGGGCGCGGAATACGCAGCATTTT.

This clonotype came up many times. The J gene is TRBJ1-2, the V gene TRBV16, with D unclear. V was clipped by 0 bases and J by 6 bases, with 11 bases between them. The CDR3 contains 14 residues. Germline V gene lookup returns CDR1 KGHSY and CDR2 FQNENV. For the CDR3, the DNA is TGTGCCAGCAGCCAATCGTCACCAATTAATGGCTACACCTTC. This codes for CASSQSSPINGYTF.

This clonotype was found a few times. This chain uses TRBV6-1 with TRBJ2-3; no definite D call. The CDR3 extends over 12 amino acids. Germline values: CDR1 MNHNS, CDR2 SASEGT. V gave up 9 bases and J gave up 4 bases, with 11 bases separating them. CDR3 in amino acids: CASQQSADTQYF. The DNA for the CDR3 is TGTGCCAGTCAACAGTCGGCAGATACGCAGTATTTT.

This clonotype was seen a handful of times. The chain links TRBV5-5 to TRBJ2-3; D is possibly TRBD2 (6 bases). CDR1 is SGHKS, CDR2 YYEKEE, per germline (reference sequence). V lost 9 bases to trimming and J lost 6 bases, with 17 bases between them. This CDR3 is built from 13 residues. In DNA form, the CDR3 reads TGTGCCACACGGGGGACCGTGAGGGATACGCAGTATTTT. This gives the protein CATRGTVRDTQYF. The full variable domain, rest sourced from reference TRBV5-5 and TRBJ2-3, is DAGVTQSPTHLIKTRGQQVTLRCSPISGHKSVSWYQQVLGQGPQFIFQYYEKEERGRGNFPDRFSARQFPNYSSELNVNALLLGDSALYLCATRGTVRDTQYFGPGTRLTVL.

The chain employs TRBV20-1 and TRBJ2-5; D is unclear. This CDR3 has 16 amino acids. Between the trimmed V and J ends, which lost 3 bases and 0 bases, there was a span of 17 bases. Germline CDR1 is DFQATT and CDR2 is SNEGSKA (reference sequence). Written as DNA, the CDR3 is TGCAGTGCTAGGGGCCCCCAGGCGACCAACCAAGAGACCCAGTACTTC. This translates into CSARGPQATNQETQYF.

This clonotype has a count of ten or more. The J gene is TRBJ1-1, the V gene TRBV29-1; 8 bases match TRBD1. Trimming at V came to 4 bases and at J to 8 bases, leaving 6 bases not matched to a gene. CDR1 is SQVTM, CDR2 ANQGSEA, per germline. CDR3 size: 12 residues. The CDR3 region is CSVAGTGIEAFF. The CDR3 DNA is TGCAGCGTTGCCGGGACAGGTATCGAAGCTTTCTTT.

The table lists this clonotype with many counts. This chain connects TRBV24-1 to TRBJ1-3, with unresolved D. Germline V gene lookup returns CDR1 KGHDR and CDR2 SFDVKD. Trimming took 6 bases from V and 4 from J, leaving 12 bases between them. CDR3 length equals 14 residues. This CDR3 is CATSHSAGGNTIYF. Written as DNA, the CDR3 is TGTGCCACCAGTCATTCAGCGGGCGGAAACACCATATATTTT.

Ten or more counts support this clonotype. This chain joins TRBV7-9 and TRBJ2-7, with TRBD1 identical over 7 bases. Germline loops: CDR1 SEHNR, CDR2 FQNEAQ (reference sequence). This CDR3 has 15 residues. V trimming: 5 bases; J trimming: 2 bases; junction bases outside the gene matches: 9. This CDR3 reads CASSPNPGQTYEQYF. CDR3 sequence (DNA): TGTGCCAGCAGCCCGAATCCGGGACAGACCTACGAGCAGTACTTC.

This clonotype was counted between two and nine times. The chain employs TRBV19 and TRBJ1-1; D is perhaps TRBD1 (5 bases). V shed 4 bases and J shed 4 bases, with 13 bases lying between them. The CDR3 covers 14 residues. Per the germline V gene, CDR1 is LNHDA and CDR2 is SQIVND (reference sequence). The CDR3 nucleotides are TGTGCCAGTAGTAATAGAGGGACGAGCACTGAAGCTTTCTTT. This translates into CASSNRGTSTEAFF.

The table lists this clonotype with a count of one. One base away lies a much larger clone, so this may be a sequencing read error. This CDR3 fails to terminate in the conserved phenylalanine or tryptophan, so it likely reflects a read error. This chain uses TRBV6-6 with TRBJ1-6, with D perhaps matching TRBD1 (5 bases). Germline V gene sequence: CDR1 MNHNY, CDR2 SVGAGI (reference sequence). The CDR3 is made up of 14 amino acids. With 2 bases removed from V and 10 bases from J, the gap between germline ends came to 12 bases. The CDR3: CASSYEGKRSPLHL. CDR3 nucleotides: TGTGCCAGCAGTTACGAGGGGAAAAGATCACCCCTCCACTTG.

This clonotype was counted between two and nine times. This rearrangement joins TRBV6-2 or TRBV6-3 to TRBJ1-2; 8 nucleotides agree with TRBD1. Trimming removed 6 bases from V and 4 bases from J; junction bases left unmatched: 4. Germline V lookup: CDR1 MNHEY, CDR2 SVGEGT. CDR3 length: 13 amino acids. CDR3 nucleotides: TGTGCCAGCAGCACCGGGACAGGCTATGGCTACACCTTC. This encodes CASSTGTGYGYTF.